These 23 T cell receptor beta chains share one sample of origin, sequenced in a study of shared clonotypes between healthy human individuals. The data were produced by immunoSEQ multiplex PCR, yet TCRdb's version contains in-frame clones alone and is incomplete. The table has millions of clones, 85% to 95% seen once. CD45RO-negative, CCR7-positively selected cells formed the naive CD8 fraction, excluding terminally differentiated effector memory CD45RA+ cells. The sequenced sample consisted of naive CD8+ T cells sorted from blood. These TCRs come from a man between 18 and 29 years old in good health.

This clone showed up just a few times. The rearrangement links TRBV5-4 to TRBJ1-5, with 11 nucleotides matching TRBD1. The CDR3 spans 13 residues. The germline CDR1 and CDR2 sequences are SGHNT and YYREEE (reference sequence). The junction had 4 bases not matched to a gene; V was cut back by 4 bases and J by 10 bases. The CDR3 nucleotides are TGTGCCAGCAGCGTGGACAGGGGGCGACCCCAGCATTTT. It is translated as CASSVDRGRPQHF. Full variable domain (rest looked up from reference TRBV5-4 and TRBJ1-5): ETGVTQSPTHLIKTRGQQVTLRCSSQSGHNTVSWYQQALGQGPQFIFQYYREEENGRGNFPPRFSGLQFPNYSSELNVNALELDDSALYLCASSVDRGRPQHFGDGTRLSIL.

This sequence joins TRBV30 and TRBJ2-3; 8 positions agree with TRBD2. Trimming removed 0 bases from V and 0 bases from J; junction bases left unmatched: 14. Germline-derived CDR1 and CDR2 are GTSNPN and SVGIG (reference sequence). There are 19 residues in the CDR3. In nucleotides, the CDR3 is TGTGCCTGGAGTGTACTAAATTGGGCTAGCGGGCTGAGCACAGATACGCAGTATTTT. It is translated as CAWSVLNWASGLSTDTQYF.

CDR3 residues: CASSQGVNGYTF. In DNA, the CDR3 is TGCGCCAGCAGCCAAGGGGTAAATGGCTACACCTTC. This chain links TRBV4-1 with TRBJ1-2; D ambiguous. The germline CDR1 and CDR2 sequences are MGHRA and YSYEKL. Trimming took off 1 base at V and 6 bases at J, with 6 bases between the two ends. The CDR3 has 12 residues.

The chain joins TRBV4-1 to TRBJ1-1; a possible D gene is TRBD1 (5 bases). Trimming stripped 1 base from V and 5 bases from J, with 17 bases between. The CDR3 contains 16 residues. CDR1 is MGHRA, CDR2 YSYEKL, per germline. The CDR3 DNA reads TGCGCCAGCAGCCAAGCCGGGATGTACCGGGGGACTGAAGCTTTCTTT. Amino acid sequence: CASSQAGMYRGTEAFF.

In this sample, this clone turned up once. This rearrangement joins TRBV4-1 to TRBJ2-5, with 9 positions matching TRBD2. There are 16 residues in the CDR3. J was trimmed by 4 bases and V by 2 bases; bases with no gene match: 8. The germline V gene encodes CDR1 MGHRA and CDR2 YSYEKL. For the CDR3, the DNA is TGCGCCAGCAGCCAAATTAGCGGGAGTAGAAGAGAGACCCAGTACTTC. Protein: CASSQISGSRRETQYF.

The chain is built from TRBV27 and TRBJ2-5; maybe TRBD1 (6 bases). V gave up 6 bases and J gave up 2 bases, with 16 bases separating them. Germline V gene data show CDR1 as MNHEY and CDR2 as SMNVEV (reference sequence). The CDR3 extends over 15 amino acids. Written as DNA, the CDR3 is TGTGCCAGCAGCCCTTTTGACAGGTTTCAAGAGACCCAGTACTTC. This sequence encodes CASSPFDRFQETQYF.

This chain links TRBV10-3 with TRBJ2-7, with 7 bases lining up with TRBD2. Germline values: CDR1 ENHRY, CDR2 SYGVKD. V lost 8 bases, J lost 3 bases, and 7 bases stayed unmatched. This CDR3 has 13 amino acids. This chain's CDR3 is CAIGPGTNYEQYF. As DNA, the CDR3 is TGTGCCATCGGACCCGGGACTAACTACGAGCAGTACTTC.

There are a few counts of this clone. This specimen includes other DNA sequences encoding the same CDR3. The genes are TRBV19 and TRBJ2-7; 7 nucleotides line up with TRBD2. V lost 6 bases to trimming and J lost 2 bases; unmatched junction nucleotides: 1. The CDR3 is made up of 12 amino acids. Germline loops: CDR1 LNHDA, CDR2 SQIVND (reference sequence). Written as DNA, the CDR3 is TGTGCCAGTAGCGGGAGGACCTACGAGCAGTACTTC. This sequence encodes CASSGRTYEQYF.

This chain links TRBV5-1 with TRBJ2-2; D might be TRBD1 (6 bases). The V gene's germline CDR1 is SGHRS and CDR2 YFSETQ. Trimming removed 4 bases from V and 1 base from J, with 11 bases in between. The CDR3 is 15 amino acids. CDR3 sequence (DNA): TGCGCCAGCAGCCCCAGGGGAGAGAACACCGGGGAGCTGTTTTTT. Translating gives CASSPRGENTGELFF.

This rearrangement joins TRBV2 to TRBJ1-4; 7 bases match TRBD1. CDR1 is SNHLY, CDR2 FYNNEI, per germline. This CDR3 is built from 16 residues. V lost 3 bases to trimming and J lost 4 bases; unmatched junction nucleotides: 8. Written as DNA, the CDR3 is TGTGCCAGCAGTGAGTTGGAGGGGGCTTATAATGAAAAACTGTTTTTT. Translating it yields CASSELEGAYNEKLFF.

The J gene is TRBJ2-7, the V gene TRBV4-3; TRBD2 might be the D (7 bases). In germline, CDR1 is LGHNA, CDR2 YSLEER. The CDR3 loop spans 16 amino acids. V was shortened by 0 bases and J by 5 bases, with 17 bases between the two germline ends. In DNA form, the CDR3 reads TGCGCCAGCAGCCAAGATCACCCGGGGGGCCTGGACGAGCAGTACTTC. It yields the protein CASSQDHPGGLDEQYF.

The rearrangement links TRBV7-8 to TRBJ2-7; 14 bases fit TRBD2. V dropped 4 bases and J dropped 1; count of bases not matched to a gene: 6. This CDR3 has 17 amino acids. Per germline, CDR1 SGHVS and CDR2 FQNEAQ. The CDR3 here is CASSSSGTSGGSYEQYF. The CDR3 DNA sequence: TGTGCCAGCAGCTCGAGCGGGACTAGCGGGGGTTCCTACGAGCAGTACTTC.

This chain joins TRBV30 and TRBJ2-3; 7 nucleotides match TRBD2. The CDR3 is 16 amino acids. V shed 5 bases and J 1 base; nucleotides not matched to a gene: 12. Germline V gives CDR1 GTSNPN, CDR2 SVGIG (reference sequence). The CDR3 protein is CAWGRGTLLGTDTQYF. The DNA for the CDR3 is TGTGCCTGGGGGCGGGGGACTCTGTTAGGCACAGATACGCAGTATTTT.

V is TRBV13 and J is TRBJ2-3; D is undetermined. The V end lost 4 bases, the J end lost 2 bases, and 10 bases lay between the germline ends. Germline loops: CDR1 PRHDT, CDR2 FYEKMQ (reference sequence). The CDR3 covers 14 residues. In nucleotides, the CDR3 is TGTGCCAGCAGCTACGACCAAATCACAGATACGCAGTATTTT. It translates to CASSYDQITDTQYF. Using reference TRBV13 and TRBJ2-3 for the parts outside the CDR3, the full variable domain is AAGVIQSPRHLIKEKRETATLKCYPIPRHDTVYWYQQGPGQDPQFLISFYEKMQSDKGSIPDRFSAQQFSDYHSELNMSSLELGDSALYFCASSYDQITDTQYFGPGTRLTVL.

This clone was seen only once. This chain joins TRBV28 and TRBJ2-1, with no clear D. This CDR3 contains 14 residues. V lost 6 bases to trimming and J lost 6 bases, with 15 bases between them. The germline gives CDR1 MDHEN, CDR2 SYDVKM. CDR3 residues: CASSPMVKRNEQFF. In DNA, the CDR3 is TGTGCCAGCAGCCCCATGGTAAAGCGCAATGAGCAGTTCTTC. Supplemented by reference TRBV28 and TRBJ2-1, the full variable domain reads DVKVTQSSRYLVKRTGEKVFLECVQDMDHENMFWYRQDPGLGLRLIYFSYDVKMKEKGDIPEGYSVSREKKERFSLILESASTNQTSMYLCASSPMVKRNEQFFGPGTRLTVL.

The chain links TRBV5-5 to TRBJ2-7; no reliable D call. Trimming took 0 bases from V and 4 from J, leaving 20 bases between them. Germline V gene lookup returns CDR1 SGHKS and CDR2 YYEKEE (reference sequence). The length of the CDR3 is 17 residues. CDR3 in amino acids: CASSLGDPDAEAYEQYF. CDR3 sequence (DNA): TGTGCCAGCAGCTTGGGGGATCCGGACGCAGAAGCTTACGAGCAGTACTTC.

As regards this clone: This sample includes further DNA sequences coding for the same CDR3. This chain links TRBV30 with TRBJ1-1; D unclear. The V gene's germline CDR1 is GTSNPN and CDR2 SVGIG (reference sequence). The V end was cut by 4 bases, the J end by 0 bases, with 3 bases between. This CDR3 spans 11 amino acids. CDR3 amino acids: CAWNLNTEAFF. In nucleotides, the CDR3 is TGTGCCTGGAATCTGAACACTGAAGCTTTCTTT.

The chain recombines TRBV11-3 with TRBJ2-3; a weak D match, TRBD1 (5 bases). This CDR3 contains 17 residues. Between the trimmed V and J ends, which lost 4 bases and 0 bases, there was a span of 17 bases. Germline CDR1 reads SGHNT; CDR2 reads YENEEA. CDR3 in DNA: TGTGCCAGCAGCTCCACAAGCATAACAGGTAGCACAGATACGCAGTATTTT. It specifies CASSSTSITGSTDTQYF.

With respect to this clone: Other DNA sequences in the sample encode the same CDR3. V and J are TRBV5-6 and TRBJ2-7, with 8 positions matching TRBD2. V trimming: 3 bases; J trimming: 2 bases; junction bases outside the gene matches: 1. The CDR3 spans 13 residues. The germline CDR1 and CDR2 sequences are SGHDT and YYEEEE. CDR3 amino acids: CASSSGLAYEQYF. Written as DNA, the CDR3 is TGTGCCAGCAGCTCGGGACTAGCCTACGAGCAGTACTTC.

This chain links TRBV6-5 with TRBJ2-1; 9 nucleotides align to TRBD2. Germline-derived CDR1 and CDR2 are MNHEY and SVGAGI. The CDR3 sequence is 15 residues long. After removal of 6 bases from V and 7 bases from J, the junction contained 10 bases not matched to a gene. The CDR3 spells CASSPWREGGNEQFF. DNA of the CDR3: TGTGCCAGCAGCCCGTGGCGGGAGGGTGGGAATGAGCAGTTCTTC.

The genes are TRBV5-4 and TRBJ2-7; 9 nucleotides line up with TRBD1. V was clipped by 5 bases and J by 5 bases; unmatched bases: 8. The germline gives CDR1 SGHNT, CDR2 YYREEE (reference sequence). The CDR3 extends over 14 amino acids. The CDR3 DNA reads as TGTGCCAGCAGTCGGGACAGGGTTTTGGACGAGCAGTACTTC. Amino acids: CASSRDRVLDEQYF.

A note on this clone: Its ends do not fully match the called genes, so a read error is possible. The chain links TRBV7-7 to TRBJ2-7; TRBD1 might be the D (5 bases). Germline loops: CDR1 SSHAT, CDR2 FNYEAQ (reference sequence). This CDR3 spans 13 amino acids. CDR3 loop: CASSFNQGYEQYF. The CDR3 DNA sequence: TGTGCTAGCAGCTTTAACCAGGGATACGAGCAGTACTTC.

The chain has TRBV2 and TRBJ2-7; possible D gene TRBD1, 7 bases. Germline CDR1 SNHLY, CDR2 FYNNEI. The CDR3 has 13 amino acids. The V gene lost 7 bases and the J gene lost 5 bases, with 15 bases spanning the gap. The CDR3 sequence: CASTEGARNEQYF. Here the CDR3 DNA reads TGTGCCAGCACGGAGGGGGCGCGGAACGAGCAGTACTTC.